These 31 T cell receptor beta chains were sequenced from one sample in a study of metastatic and nonmetastatic thyroid tumors. Patients were all untreated before their thyroid surgery. MiXCR re-clonotyped the PCR reads for TCRdb. Of 20,000 to 30,000 clones in the sample, around an eighth were seen once. The sample taken for sequencing was blood. These receptors all come from a female donor with papillary thyroid cancer or a benign thyroid nodule (not recorded which). Some clones in this sample may be carry-over from other donors' samples.

This clone was detected many times. This chain connects TRBV4-1 to TRBJ2-3, with 7 bases matching TRBD1. V lost 2 bases to trimming and J lost 0 bases; unmatched junction nucleotides: 5. The germline CDR1 and CDR2 sequences are MGHRA and YSYEKL. The CDR3 spans 16 residues. The DNA of the CDR3 is TGCGCCAGCAGCCAACCAGACAGGGCTAGCACAGATACGCAGTATTTT. Its translation: CASSQPDRASTDTQYF.

In its sample, this clone was seen a few times. The chain employs TRBV6-5 and TRBJ1-2, with a possible D match to TRBD1 (5 bases). The V and J ends lost 4 bases and 8 bases respectively, with 20 bases between them. The CDR3 is 15 residues long. From germline, CDR1 is MNHEY and CDR2 SVGAGI. CDR3 bases: TGTGCCAGCAGTTCACCCAGGGACTGGCTAGAGGGCTACACCTTC. Its translation is CASSSPRDWLEGYTF.

This clone was seen many times. The chain is built from TRBV5-1 and TRBJ1-4; a possible D gene is TRBD1 (6 bases). The V end lost 0 bases, the J end lost 6 bases, and 12 bases lay between the germline ends. Germline values: CDR1 SGHRS, CDR2 YFSETQ. This CDR3 region has 15 residues. CDR3 residues: CASSLAVGGDEKLFF. CDR3 coding DNA: TGCGCCAGCAGCTTGGCGGTGGGGGGCGATGAAAAACTGTTTTTT.

This clone was seen a handful of times. This chain uses TRBV2 with TRBJ2-2; 10 bases match TRBD2. Germline V CDR1 and CDR2: SNHLY, FYNNEI. With V trimmed by 7 bases and J by 4 bases, 6 bases remained unmatched. There are 15 residues in the CDR3. The CDR3 reads CASKASGSPTGELFF. The CDR3 nucleotides read TGTGCCAGCAAAGCTAGCGGGAGTCCCACCGGGGAGCTGTTTTTT.

This clone turned up a few times. The chain links TRBV6-2 or TRBV6-3 to TRBJ2-7; 8 bases fit TRBD2. Unmatched junction bases numbered 7, after V lost 6 bases and J lost 6 bases. The CDR3 length is 13 residues. Germline V lookup: CDR1 MNHEY, CDR2 SVGEGT. In DNA form, the CDR3 reads TGTGCCAGCAGAACCGGGACTAGGGGCGAGCAGTACTTC. Its translation is CASRTGTRGEQYF.

There are many counts of this clone. The V call is TRBV6-2 or TRBV6-3, the J call TRBJ2-2; 9 bases are shared with TRBD1. This CDR3 contains 16 residues. The J segment lost 7 bases and the V segment lost 6 bases, leaving 12 bases of the junction unmatched. The germline V gene has CDR1 MNHEY and CDR2 SVGEGT. Written as DNA, the CDR3 is TGTGCCAGCAGCCCCGGGACAGGGCTGGTCAGCGGGGAGCTGTTTTTT. Amino acid sequence: CASSPGTGLVSGELFF.

At least ten counts were recorded for this clone. The chain carries TRBV7-2 and TRBJ2-6, with D maybe TRBD2 (5 bases). Germline V CDR1 and CDR2: SGHTA, FQGNSA. The CDR3 is 19 amino acids. V was pared by 4 bases and J by 4 bases, with 23 bases between. The CDR3 spells CASSSLKFKEAEGANVLTF. The CDR3 region has the DNA TGTGCCAGCAGCTCCCTTAAGTTTAAAGAAGCGGAAGGGGCCAACGTCCTGACTTTC.

In this sample, this clone is medium-sized. The V and J genes are TRBV28 and TRBJ1-6; D perhaps matches TRBD1 (6 bases). The CDR3 runs 14 residues. Germline lookup yields CDR1 MDHEN and CDR2 SYDVKM. V was shortened by 6 bases and J by 10 bases, with 16 bases between the two germline ends. The CDR3: CASRGAGEGSPLHF. As DNA, the CDR3 is TGTGCCAGCAGGGGGGCAGGGGAAGGGTCACCCCTCCACTTT.

By sample fraction, this clone is medium-sized. The CDR3 bases are TGTGCCAGCAGACCCAGGGAGAGGGAGTATCGCCCCACAGATACGCAGTATTTT. It translates to CASRPREREYRPTDTQYF. This sequence joins TRBV27 and TRBJ2-3; D may correspond to TRBD1 or TRBD2 (5 bases each). Germline CDR1 reads MNHEY; CDR2 reads SMNVEV (reference sequence). The CDR3 has 18 residues. Trimming pared 6 bases from V and 2 bases from J, leaving 24 bases between.

This clone has a count of ten or more. The chain combines TRBV11-1 with TRBJ2-3, with 7 bases identical to TRBD1. The J segment lost 0 bases and the V segment lost 5 bases, leaving 5 bases of the junction unmatched. Germline V lookup: CDR1 SGHAT, CDR2 FQDESV (reference sequence). This CDR3 has 15 residues. The CDR3 DNA reads TGTGCCAGCAGCCCGGGACAGACTAGCACAGATACGCAGTATTTT. Translation: CASSPGQTSTDTQYF.

This clone was found many times. The J gene is TRBJ2-1, the V gene TRBV2; 7 bases are a match to TRBD2. The germline CDR1 and CDR2 sequences are SNHLY and FYNNEI. Unmatched junction bases numbered 6, after V lost 4 bases and J lost 3 bases. The CDR3 loop spans 15 amino acids. CDR3 amino acids: CASSGIGGSYNEQFF. CDR3 nucleotides: TGTGCCAGCAGTGGGATTGGCGGGAGCTACAATGAGCAGTTCTTC.

The chain uses TRBV5-6 and TRBJ2-7, with D tentatively TRBD1 (5 bases). The CDR3 is 12 residues long. Germline CDR1 reads SGHDT; CDR2 reads YYEEEE. Trimming pared 4 bases from V and 2 bases from J, leaving 7 bases between. Here the CDR3 reads CASSRQTYEQYF. The CDR3 bases are TGTGCCAGCAGCCGACAGACCTACGAGCAGTACTTC.

This clone was seen at least ten times. CDR3 amino acids: CASSLEAGSRANEKLFF. The CDR3 DNA reads as TGTGCCAGCAGCTTAGAGGCGGGCTCCAGGGCTAATGAAAAACTGTTTTTT. The chain links TRBV7-9 to TRBJ1-4; tentative D call: TRBD1 (5 bases). CDR3 length: 17 residues. Per the germline V gene, CDR1 is SEHNR and CDR2 is FQNEAQ (reference sequence). V lost 1 base and J 3 bases, leaving 15 bases between the germline ends.

In this sample, this clone turned up many times. Given a much more abundant clone one base away, this may be a read error. The same CDR3 also results from other DNA sequences found in this sample. The chain joins TRBV11-2 to TRBJ1-1, with D unclear. Germline V gives CDR1 SGHAT, CDR2 FQNNGV. The CDR3 consists of 13 residues. The CDR3 coding sequence is TGTGCCAGCAGCTCAACTACGAACACTGAAGCTTTCTTC. Its protein product is CASSSTTNTEAFF.

By its share, this clone is medium-sized. The CDR3 here is CAWSELMNTEAFF. The CDR3 region has the DNA TGTGCCTGGAGTGAGCTCATGAACACTGAAGCTTTCTTT. The chain employs TRBV30 and TRBJ1-1; D remains unclear. The V gene lost 1 base and the J gene lost 0 bases, with 6 bases spanning the gap. This CDR3 has 13 residues. Germline V gene lookup returns CDR1 GTSNPN and CDR2 SVGIG (reference sequence).

This clone appeared many times. The V gene is TRBV5-1, the J gene TRBJ2-2, with 7 bases matching TRBD1. CDR1 is SGHRS, CDR2 YFSETQ, per germline. The V segment lost 1 base and the J segment 7 bases; nucleotides outside the gene matches: 4. The CDR3 is 14 amino acids. CDR3 protein: CASSLRQGVGELFF. CDR3 nucleotide sequence: TGCGCCAGCAGCTTGCGGCAGGGGGTCGGGGAGCTGTTTTTT.

The chain recombines TRBV20-1 with TRBJ1-3; 8 positions match TRBD1. J was trimmed by 5 bases and V by 0 bases; bases with no gene match: 6. CDR1 and CDR2 from the germline V gene are DFQATT and SNEGSKA (reference sequence). The CDR3 consists of 15 residues. CDR3 bases: TGCAGTGCTAGAGAGTGGCAGGGGGCGAGAAACACCATATATTTT. As protein: CSAREWQGARNTIYF.

In its sample, this clone was seen many times. The J gene is TRBJ2-3, the V gene TRBV2; D call uncertain. V was pared by 1 base and J by 2 bases, with 10 bases between. This CDR3 has 15 amino acids. Germline V gives CDR1 SNHLY, CDR2 FYNNEI. As DNA, the CDR3 is TGTGCCAGCAGTGAAGTTACTTCCTACACAGATACGCAGTATTTT. Translated: CASSEVTSYTDTQYF.

This clone was seen ten or more times. V is TRBV12-3 or TRBV12-4 and J is TRBJ2-5; tentatively, D is TRBD1 (6 bases). The CDR3 has 14 residues. Trimming removed 2 bases from V and 1 base from J, with 8 bases in between. This CDR3 reads CASSLSRGQETQYF. CDR3 in DNA: TGTGCCAGCAGTTTATCCAGGGGCCAAGAGACCCAGTACTTC.

This clone was found many times. The CDR3 DNA follows: TGTGCCAGCAGCTCGCCCCGGTCGGGACAGATCCAAGAGACCCAGTACTTC. Amino acid sequence: CASSSPRSGQIQETQYF. This chain uses TRBV5-8 with TRBJ2-5, with 7 positions matching TRBD1. The CDR3 runs to 17 residues. CDR1 and CDR2 from the germline V gene are SGHTS and YDEGEE. Losses at the gene ends were 3 bases for V and 1 base for J; bases not matched to a gene: 12.

The chain couples TRBV13 to TRBJ1-3, with a possible D match to TRBD1 (6 bases). Germline CDR1 is PRHDT and CDR2 is FYEKMQ (reference sequence). The V gene lost 11 bases and the J gene lost 2 bases, with 16 bases spanning the gap. The CDR3 extends over 14 amino acids. The CDR3 loop is CASGGGGPGNTIYF. Here the CDR3 DNA reads TGTGCCTCGGGAGGGGGAGGACCTGGAAACACCATATATTTT.

This clone appeared a single time. V is TRBV2 and J is TRBJ1-6; 7 bases align to TRBD1. The germline V gene has CDR1 SNHLY and CDR2 FYNNEI. V shed 6 bases and J 7 bases; nucleotides not matched to a gene: 12. CDR3 size: 16 residues. CDR3 DNA sequence: TGTGCCAGCAGCCCAGGGTGGGACAGCAGGAATTCACCCCTCCACTTT. Translation gives CASSPGWDSRNSPLHF.

This clone was counted many times. The rearrangement links TRBV28 to TRBJ2-7, with 11 bases fitting TRBD2. The CDR3 has 15 residues. Germline V CDR1 and CDR2: MDHEN, SYDVKM. The trim removed 4 bases at V and 3 bases at J, leaving 5 bases unmatched. The CDR3 region is CASSSSGRPLYEQYF. DNA of the CDR3: TGTGCCAGCAGTTCTAGCGGGAGGCCCCTCTACGAGCAGTACTTC.

This clone has a count of ten or more. This sequence joins TRBV9 and TRBJ1-3; D gene unclear. V was clipped by 4 bases and J by 0 bases, with 17 bases between them. The germline V gene encodes CDR1 SGDLS and CDR2 YYNGEE. The CDR3 contains 17 residues. CDR3 protein: CASSRLGGGPSGNTIYF. The CDR3 DNA sequence: TGTGCCAGCAGCCGACTAGGCGGCGGGCCCTCTGGAAACACCATATATTTT. The complete variable domain, with remaining parts taken from reference TRBV9 and TRBJ1-3, reads DSGVTQTPKHLITATGQRVTLRCSPRSGDLSVYWYQQSLDQGLQFLIQYYNGEERAKGNILERFSAQQFPDLHSELNLSSLELGDSALYFCASSRLGGGPSGNTIYFGEGSWLTVV.

This sequence joins TRBV6-5 and TRBJ2-7; D call uncertain. The V gene lost 2 bases and the J gene lost 4 bases, with 9 bases spanning the gap. The CDR3 consists of 13 residues. Germline lookup yields CDR1 MNHEY and CDR2 SVGAGI. The CDR3 loop is CASSYGVGYEQYF. CDR3 DNA: TGTGCCAGCAGTTACGGTGTAGGGTACGAGCAGTACTTC.

The sample holds many counts of this clone. J is TRBJ2-3 and V is TRBV4-1, with 9 bases lining up with TRBD2. The CDR3 contains 14 residues. Germline CDR1 and CDR2: MGHRA and YSYEKL. V lost 6 bases to trimming and J lost 3 bases; unmatched junction nucleotides: 4. The CDR3 DNA follows: TGCGCCAGCAGGAGCGGGAGGAGGACAGATACGCAGTATTTT. It specifies CASRSGRRTDTQYF.

The V gene is TRBV7-3, the J gene TRBJ2-5; 8 bases line up with TRBD1. J gave up 5 bases and V 2 bases, and 10 bases lay outside the gene matches. The CDR3 is 16 amino acids. Germline V gives CDR1 SGHTA, CDR2 FQGTGA. CDR3 loop: CASSLLGQGLDETQYF. In DNA, the CDR3 is TGTGCCAGCAGCTTACTAGGACAGGGTCTTGATGAGACCCAGTACTTC.

This clone appeared a few times. At one boundary the junction diverges from the germline segment, which might be a read error. The V and J genes are TRBV6-2 or TRBV6-3 and TRBJ2-6, with D possibly called TRBD1 or TRBD2 (5 bases each). Germline V gene lookup returns CDR1 MNHEY and CDR2 SVGEGT. The CDR3 has 16 residues. CDR3 region: CASSYSRASGANFLTF. Here the CDR3 DNA reads TGTGCCAGCAGCTACTCGAGGGCCTCTGGGGCCAACTTCCTGACTTTC.

This clone was recorded many times. At one end the junction does not follow the germline gene, possibly because of a read error. The rearrangement joins TRBV11-2 to TRBJ1-1, with a tentative D call TRBD1 (5 bases). The germline gives CDR1 SGHAT, CDR2 FQNNGV. The CDR3 sequence is 14 residues long. In nucleotides, the CDR3 is TGTGTCAGCAGCTTAGTTGGGGGGAACACTGAAGCTTTCTTT. Translation gives CVSSLVGGNTEAFF.

This clone was seen repeatedly, ten times or more. This chain uses TRBV30 with TRBJ1-1; D not certain. V shed 3 bases and J shed 5 bases, with 13 bases lying between them. Germline values: CDR1 GTSNPN, CDR2 SVGIG (reference sequence). CDR3 length equals 13 residues. The CDR3 sequence is CAWREKGRTEAFF. The CDR3 DNA follows: TGTGCCTGGAGGGAGAAGGGTCGGACTGAAGCTTTCTTT.

This clone is medium-sized within its sample. The chain uses TRBV28 and TRBJ2-7; D unclear. Trimming left V 6 bases short and J 7 bases short, with 10 bases between. Germline loops: CDR1 MDHEN, CDR2 SYDVKM. The CDR3 totals 11 residues. The CDR3 loop reads CASSSRWEQYF. As DNA, the CDR3 is TGTGCCAGCAGCTCGCGTTGGGAGCAGTACTTC.